The 29 T cell receptor beta chains in this list originate from one sample, sequenced in a study of CD8+CD57+ T cells in acquired aplastic anemia listed by TCRdb under 2018. The patients picked for sequencing were ones in whom flow cytometry had shown an expansion of CD8+CD57+ cells. The instrument given in TCRdb is Illumina HiSeq 2000. TCR beta VDJ combination and CDR3 sequence profiling used genomic DNA as the template. TCRdb trimmed public reads at Q25 via fastp, called clones via MiXCR and kept in-frame beta chains. Records with the same CDR3 protein are collapsed into one entry carrying the most frequent genes and DNA. Counted in this sample were 200,000 or so distinct CDR3 sequences; roughly half of them appeared once. The ten largest clones capture approximately 9.7% of the sample. Sequenced: sorted CD4+, CD8+, or CD8+CD57+ T cells (not recorded which) from PBMCs. The receptors originated from a human donor with aplastic anemia.

As regards this clonotype: This may come from a read error, since a much larger clone is one base off. This chain uses TRBV9 with TRBJ2-3; 8 bases match TRBD2. Germline lookup yields CDR1 SGDLS and CDR2 YYNGEE. Trimming at V came to 7 bases and at J to 8 bases, leaving 21 bases not matched to a gene. This CDR3 is 17 amino acids long. CDR3 nucleotides: TGTGCCAGCTCCAGGCCCTCGACTAGCGCCAATTCAGGTACGCAGTATTTT. Translated, it gives CASSRPSTSANSGTQYF.

At least ten counts were recorded for this clonotype. The V and J genes are TRBV24-1 and TRBJ2-3; 15 bases map to TRBD2. This CDR3 has 18 amino acids. The ends lost 1 base at V and 5 bases at J; junction bases unmatched: 6. Germline V gives CDR1 KGHDR, CDR2 SFDVKD. The CDR3 DNA reads as TGTGCCACCAGTGATTTCTCCGGACTAGCGGGGGGGGGAGATACGCAGTATTTT. Translation: CATSDFSGLAGGGDTQYF.

This clonotype has just a few counts. The rearrangement joins TRBV6-1 to TRBJ1-5; D gene uncertain. Germline V lookup: CDR1 MNHNS, CDR2 SASEGT. The CDR3 is 15 residues long. Trimming shortened V by 4 bases and J by 4 bases, and 14 bases separated the two germline ends. CDR3 sequence (DNA): TGTGCCAGCAGTGTGACTTTTAACCCTAATCAGCCCCAGCATTTT. Translation: CASSVTFNPNQPQHF.

The V and J genes are TRBV29-1 and TRBJ1-1; 8 nucleotides line up with TRBD1. The CDR3 has 12 residues. CDR1 and CDR2 from the germline V gene are SQVTM and ANQGSEA. V lost 1 base, J lost 5 bases, and 0 bases stayed unmatched. The CDR3 sequence is CSVEGTGTEAFF. CDR3 bases: TGCAGCGTTGAAGGGACAGGGACTGAAGCTTTCTTT.

The genes are TRBV10-3 and TRBJ1-1; 9 positions agree with TRBD1. The CDR3 spans 14 residues. Germline CDR1 is ENHRY and CDR2 is SYGVKD. V gave up 7 bases and J gave up 8 bases; unmatched junction bases: 11. The CDR3 sequence: CAITRTGAYGEAFF. DNA of the CDR3: TGTGCCATCACCAGGACAGGGGCTTACGGAGAAGCTTTCTTT.

Worth noting for this clonotype: A much bigger clone sits one base away, suggesting this may be a read error. The chain is built from TRBV5-1 and TRBJ2-5; the D gene could be TRBD1 or TRBD2 (5 bases each). This CDR3 is built from 14 residues. Germline CDR1 reads SGHRS; CDR2 reads YFSETQ. The CDR3 loop reads CVSSLGERQTTQYF. The CDR3 DNA reads as TGCGTCAGCAGCTTGGGGGAGCGACAAACGACCCAGTACTTC.

In its sample, this clonotype was seen many times. The V call is TRBV19, the J call TRBJ1-4; TRBD1 matches at 10 bases. V gave up 1 base and J gave up 6 bases; unmatched junction bases: 5. The germline CDR1 and CDR2 sequences are LNHDA and SQIVND (reference sequence). CDR3 length equals 16 residues. CDR3: CASSIGGQGSYEKLFF. CDR3 DNA: TGTGCCAGTAGTATAGGGGGACAGGGGTCTTATGAAAAACTGTTTTTT.

This clonotype has just a few counts. Just one base apart from a much larger clone, this may be a read error. This chain uses TRBV20-1 with TRBJ2-2; 7 nucleotides agree with TRBD2. The V gene's germline CDR1 is DFQATT and CDR2 SNEGSKA (reference sequence). CDR3 size: 15 residues. J lost 5 bases, V lost 5 bases, and 11 bases had no gene match. The CDR3 protein is CSAREARVGTGELFF. In DNA form, the CDR3 reads TGCAGTGCTCGGGAGGCGAGGGTGGGGACCGGGGAGCTGTTTTTT.

This chain joins TRBV29-1 and TRBJ1-1; D unclear. The CDR3 extends over 14 amino acids. Germline assignment: CDR1 SQVTM and CDR2 ANQGSEA. Trimming removed 7 bases at V and 1 base at J, with 16 bases between. CDR3 sequence (DNA): TGCAGCGCCGACCTTAATCGCGCGAACACTGAAGCTTTCTTT. It specifies CSADLNRANTEAFF.

This clonotype was counted at least ten times. The chain couples TRBV12-3 or TRBV12-4 to TRBJ2-1; D not resolved. The CDR3 extends over 13 amino acids. The V and J ends lost 0 bases and 13 bases respectively, with 13 bases between them. The CDR3: CASSLARPRTQFF. The CDR3, as DNA: TGTGCCAGCAGTTTAGCCCGGCCTCGTACCCAGTTCTTC.

There are many counts of this clonotype. V is TRBV20-1 and J is TRBJ2-3; unclear D gene. V lost 4 bases and J lost 0, with 14 bases in between. The germline CDR1 and CDR2 sequences are DFQATT and SNEGSKA (reference sequence). The CDR3 is made up of 15 amino acids. The CDR3 region has the DNA TGCAGTGCTAACTTACATAGTTCTAGCACAGATACGCAGTATTTT. The encoded protein is CSANLHSSSTDTQYF.

The chain couples TRBV6-1 to TRBJ1-1; no clear D gene. The V gene's germline CDR1 is MNHNS and CDR2 SASEGT. The CDR3 has 13 amino acids. Trimming took 6 bases from V and 0 from J, leaving 8 bases between them. Here the CDR3 reads CASRIMMNTEAFF. CDR3 nucleotide sequence: TGTGCCAGCAGAATCATGATGAACACTGAAGCTTTCTTT.

The chain has TRBV29-1 and TRBJ2-1, with 9 bases fitting TRBD2. Germline CDR1 is SQVTM and CDR2 is ANQGSEA. V dropped 2 bases and J dropped 9; count of bases not matched to a gene: 11. The CDR3 runs to 15 residues. The CDR3 is CSVELAGVGVGEQFF. Written as DNA, the CDR3 is TGCAGCGTTGAATTAGCGGGAGTGGGGGTGGGTGAGCAGTTCTTC.

In this sample, this clonotype turned up many times. The chain is built from TRBV4-1 and TRBJ2-7, with D possibly TRBD1 on 6 matching bases. Germline assignment: CDR1 MGHRA and CDR2 YSYEKL. The V end lost 4 bases, the J end lost 4 bases, and 11 bases lay between the germline ends. The CDR3 runs to 13 residues. The CDR3 DNA reads TGCGCCAGCAGCCTGCGGACAGTTTACGAGCAGTACTTC. Translating it yields CASSLRTVYEQYF.

This chain connects TRBV2 to TRBJ2-5; D gene ambiguous. CDR1 is SNHLY and CDR2 is FYNNEI in the germline V gene. Trimming pared 7 bases from V and 5 bases from J, leaving 11 bases between. CDR3 length: 12 residues. CDR3 nucleotide sequence: TGTGCCAGCATGCCCGAACGGGAGACCCAGTACTTC. Encoded protein: CASMPERETQYF.

In this sample, this clonotype turned up many times. V and J are TRBV9 and TRBJ2-1; 7 bases agree with TRBD2. J was trimmed by 4 bases and V by 4 bases; bases with no gene match: 11. Germline V lookup: CDR1 SGDLS, CDR2 YYNGEE. The CDR3 is 16 amino acids. The CDR3: CASSTSTSRLYNEQFF. CDR3 coding DNA: TGTGCCAGCAGCACTTCGACTAGCAGACTATACAATGAGCAGTTCTTC.

This clonotype has ten or more counts. The V gene is TRBV19, the J gene TRBJ1-1; D uncertain. Germline values: CDR1 LNHDA, CDR2 SQIVND (reference sequence). Deletions cut 8 bases from V and 5 bases from J, with 12 bases between. The CDR3 has 12 residues. The CDR3, as DNA: TGTGCCAGTGGGCCCTTGGGGACTGAAGCTTTCTTT. This encodes CASGPLGTEAFF.

V and J are TRBV12-3 or TRBV12-4 and TRBJ2-1; TRBD2 matches at 7 bases. This CDR3 region has 12 residues. Trimming at V came to 7 bases and at J to 9 bases, leaving 6 bases not matched to a gene. The CDR3 protein is CASTLGGSEQFF. CDR3 DNA: TGTGCCAGCACCTTGGGGGGGAGTGAGCAGTTCTTC.

Regarding this clonotype: It may be a read error: a sequence one base away is much more abundant. The CDR3 coding sequence is TGTGCCAGCAGCTCAGACAGGGTCGGGACAGATACGCAGTGTTTT. This gives the protein CASSSDRVGTDTQCF. The genes are TRBV11-2 and TRBJ2-3, with 7 bases matching TRBD1. Germline values: CDR1 SGHAT, CDR2 FQNNGV. The CDR3 runs to 15 residues.

This clonotype was recorded at least ten times. The chain has TRBV7-8 and TRBJ2-5; D is unresolved. Trimming took off 5 bases at V and 4 bases at J, with 17 bases between the two ends. The CDR3 sequence is 15 residues long. Germline CDR1 SGHVS, CDR2 FQNEAQ. The CDR3 DNA reads TGTGCCAGCAGCGTCCGGTGGGTTGAGCGAGAGACCCAGTACTTC. As protein: CASSVRWVERETQYF.

The V call is TRBV2, the J call TRBJ2-7, with D unresolved. The V gene lost 6 bases and the J gene lost 0 bases, with 18 bases spanning the gap. This CDR3 has 16 amino acids. Looked up from germline, CDR1 is SNHLY and CDR2 is FYNNEI. CDR3 nucleotides: TGTGCCAGCAGCAGAGGACGCAAAGAGTTCTCCTACGAGCAGTACTTC. The encoded protein is CASSRGRKEFSYEQYF.

In its sample, this clonotype was seen many times. The rearrangement joins TRBV9 to TRBJ1-1; TRBD1 might be the D (6 bases). Trimming left V 0 bases short and J 0 bases short, with 12 bases between. Germline V CDR1 and CDR2: SGDLS, YYNGEE. The CDR3 is 16 residues long. The CDR3 sequence: CASSVGGQGMNTEAFF. In DNA form, the CDR3 reads TGTGCCAGCAGCGTAGGGGGCCAGGGGATGAACACTGAAGCTTTCTTT.

This clonotype was seen ten or more times. The rearrangement links TRBV7-9 to TRBJ1-2, with unresolved D. In germline, CDR1 is SEHNR, CDR2 FQNEAQ (reference sequence). This CDR3 contains 15 residues. V lost 2 bases and J 4 bases, leaving 14 bases between the germline ends. The DNA for the CDR3 is TGTGCCAGCAGCTTATGGACCCAGAAGGGCTATGGCTACACCTTC. This gives the protein CASSLWTQKGYGYTF.

The genes are TRBV6-5 and TRBJ1-3; no definite D call. Germline CDR1 is MNHEY and CDR2 is SVGAGI. The V end was cut by 0 bases, the J end by 5 bases, with 14 bases between. This CDR3 comprises 16 residues. Here the CDR3 DNA reads TGTGCCAGCAGTTACTCAGCGGCAGTTAAACGAAACACCATATATTTT. Encoded protein: CASSYSAAVKRNTIYF.

This clonotype was counted a few times. The rearrangement uses TRBV10-3 and TRBJ2-7, with 7 nucleotides matching TRBD1. Unmatched junction bases numbered 3, after V lost 4 bases and J lost 0 bases. Germline assignment: CDR1 ENHRY and CDR2 SYGVKD. The CDR3 runs to 14 residues. The CDR3 DNA follows: TGTGCCATCAGTGGGACAGGAAGCTCCTACGAGCAGTACTTC. It is translated as CAISGTGSSYEQYF.

This clonotype was picked up many times. The V gene is TRBV2, the J gene TRBJ1-1; D remains ambiguous. The CDR3 extends over 10 amino acids. CDR1 and CDR2 from the germline V gene are SNHLY and FYNNEI. The V gene lost 6 bases and the J gene lost 11 bases, with 10 bases spanning the gap. In nucleotides, the CDR3 is TGTGCCAGCAGGTCCTCGGATGCTTTCTTT. Translating gives CASRSSDAFF.

This clonotype was counted at least ten times. CDR3 coding DNA: TGCGCCAGCAGTGGACCGGGCGGCCAGCCCCAGCATTTT. Its translation is CASSGPGGQPQHF. V and J are TRBV10-1 and TRBJ1-5; D remains unclear. This CDR3 has 13 amino acids. The V gene lost 4 bases and the J gene lost 7 bases, with 11 bases spanning the gap. The germline gives CDR1 WNHNN, CDR2 SYGVQD (reference sequence).

Points on this clonotype: At one end the junction does not follow the germline gene, possibly because of a read error. The rearrangement joins TRBV24-1 to TRBJ2-5; possible D gene TRBD2, 6 bases. This CDR3 region has 14 residues. Germline CDR1 and CDR2: KGHDR and SFDVKD. DNA for the CDR3: TGTGCCACCAGTGATCGGGGGTTGGAAGAGGCCCAGTACTTC. Amino acids: CATSDRGLEEAQYF.

This chain joins TRBV10-2 and TRBJ1-2; TRBD1 is a possible D gene (6 bases). Germline V gene data show CDR1 as WSHSY and CDR2 as SAAADI. The ends were cut back, 5 bases at V and 4 bases at J, with 14 bases in the middle. The CDR3 runs 14 residues. CDR3 DNA: TGCGCCAGCAGTACGGCAGGGGAAATCTATGGCTACACCTTC. Its protein product is CASSTAGEIYGYTF.